This T cell receptor beta chain was sequenced for a study of OX40 agonist ivuxolimab in advanced cancers. About the study: A male proportion of about 86% was recorded, with mean age approximately 60 years and range about 23 to 80.

CDR1 is ENHRY and CDR2 is SYGVKD in the germline V gene. After removal of 4 bases from V and 6 bases from J, the junction contained 0 bases not matched to a gene. The CDR3 runs 12 residues. TCRdb keeps only in-frame clones here, not all; method: immunoSEQ multiplex PCR. The data show tens of thousands of clones, about 89% seen once. The chain employs TRBV10-3 and TRBJ2-7; 10 nucleotides line up with TRBD2. The clonotype was recovered from an adult with an advanced solid tumor such as melanoma, head and neck, liver or kidney cancer. The starting material was CD4+ or CD8+ T cells sorted from blood, obtained in a trial of the OX40 agonist ivuxolimab. The CDR3 protein is CAISVAGGEQYV. CDR3 coding DNA: TGTGCCATCAGTGTAGCGGGAGGCGAGCAGTACGTC.